Listed here are 22 T cell receptor beta chains from one sample, sequenced in a study of molecular identifiers for immune sequencing clone quantification (dated by TCRdb to 2016 to 2019). To prepare the library, PCR was applied. Sequenced using a NextSeq 500. TCRdb applied fastp at Q25 and MiXCR to the public reads, then kept only in-frame beta chains. Rows matching on CDR3 protein sequence are summarized as one entry with the most common DNA and genes. The sample includes roughly 50,000 distinct CDR3 sequences, with about a third observed a single time. The ten largest clones take up 3.8% of the sample. The sample consisted of naive CD8+ T cells from blood, with Jurkat cell RNA spiked in. The cell subset or site label corresponds to: FACS-sorted CD8+CD4-CCR7+CD45RA+ naive T cells. The receptors here all came from a human donor in good health. Some libraries in this study had Jurkat cell RNA spiked in.

This clonotype was seen many times. The rearrangement uses TRBV6-5 and TRBJ2-7; D is undetermined. CDR3 length: 13 residues. V lost 2 bases to trimming and J lost 6 bases, with 11 bases between them. From germline, CDR1 is MNHEY and CDR2 SVGAGI. CDR3 in amino acids: CASSYGRLGEQYF. CDR3 DNA sequence: TGTGCCAGCAGTTACGGCCGCCTCGGCGAGCAGTACTTC.

Of note for this clonotype: Being one base from a much bigger clone, this may be a read error. The chain couples TRBV25-1 to TRBJ2-7, with a weak D call TRBD2 (5 bases). The CDR3 totals 14 residues. Germline-derived CDR1 and CDR2 are MGHDK and SYGVNS. The CDR3 here is CTSSHPSLAHEQYF. The CDR3 bases are TGTACCAGCAGCCACCCGAGTCTAGCCCACGAGCAGTACTTC.

The chain links TRBV14 to TRBJ2-5; TRBD1 is a possible D gene (6 bases). Trimming stripped 3 bases from V and 4 bases from J, with 9 bases between. The CDR3 spans 13 residues. The germline V gene encodes CDR1 SGHDN and CDR2 FVKESK. The CDR3: CASSHWGRETQYF. The DNA for the CDR3 is TGTGCCAGCAGCCATTGGGGGCGAGAGACCCAGTACTTC.

V gene TRBV28 combines with J gene TRBJ1-1, with TRBD1 matching 7 bases. The CDR3 sequence is 18 residues long. The V gene end was trimmed by 0 bases and the J gene end by 0 bases; junction bases not matched to a gene: 10. Germline values: CDR1 MDHEN, CDR2 SYDVKM. For the CDR3, the DNA is TGTGCCAGCAGTTTATGGGACACCAGACAGGGAATGAACACTGAAGCTTTCTTT. It specifies CASSLWDTRQGMNTEAFF.

This CDR3 is CASSVGQRGAGVRYEQYF. In nucleotides, the CDR3 is TGTGCCAGCAGCGTAGGCCAAAGGGGAGCGGGAGTAAGGTACGAGCAGTACTTC. This sequence joins TRBV9 and TRBJ2-7; 8 nucleotides line up with TRBD2. V was clipped by 0 bases and J by 4 bases; unmatched bases: 15. The germline V gene encodes CDR1 SGDLS and CDR2 YYNGEE. CDR3 length: 18 residues.

As regards this clonotype: In this CDR3 the conserved last residue, phenylalanine or tryptophan, is missing, so a read error is likely. The gene calls are TRBV9 and TRBJ2-7, with 10 bases fitting TRBD1. The CDR3 consists of 15 residues. Germline-derived CDR1 and CDR2 are SGDLS and YYNGEE. Trimming removed 3 bases from V and 6 bases from J; junction bases left unmatched: 9. CDR3 loop: CASSARDRGSGEQYY. As DNA, the CDR3 is TGTGCCAGCAGCGCACGGGACAGGGGATCGGGCGAGCAGTACTAC.

As regards this clonotype: Germline is not matched at one junction end, which may reflect a read error. V is TRBV19 and J is TRBJ2-5; D may be TRBD1 (6 bases). The CDR3 loop spans 13 amino acids. Germline V CDR1 and CDR2: LNHDA, SQIVND (reference sequence). The CDR3 sequence is CASSVDRQGTQYF. In DNA form, the CDR3 reads TGTGCCAGTAGTGTAGACAGGCAAGGGACCCAGTACTTC.

This clonotype was seen at least ten times. CDR3 sequence: CASSLLGSEQFF. The CDR3, as DNA: TGTGCCAGCAGTTTATTGGGGAGTGAGCAGTTCTTC. The chain combines TRBV28 with TRBJ2-1; the D gene is possibly TRBD2 (5 bases). Germline V gene sequence: CDR1 MDHEN, CDR2 SYDVKM. This CDR3 comprises 12 residues. V lost 1 base and J lost 9, with 7 bases in between.

This clonotype has a count of ten or more. The chain couples TRBV28 to TRBJ1-5; D is undetermined. The length of the CDR3 is 9 residues. Trimming stripped 11 bases from V and 3 bases from J, with 2 bases between. Germline values: CDR1 MDHEN, CDR2 SYDVKM. CDR3 region: CAANQPQHF. The CDR3 nucleotides are TGTGCCGCCAATCAGCCCCAGCATTTT.

As for this clonotype: A read error may be the cause here, since a much bigger clone is one base away. The chain has TRBV6-2 or TRBV6-3 and TRBJ1-1; 7 positions agree with TRBD1. Germline CDR1 is MNHEY and CDR2 is SVGEGT. The CDR3 is 15 amino acids. The CDR3 region is CASITPRDSYTEAIF. In nucleotides, the CDR3 is TGTGCCAGCATAACTCCTCGGGACAGCTACACTGAAGCTATCTTT.

The rearrangement uses TRBV11-2 and TRBJ2-3; 7 bases are a match to TRBD1. Losses at the gene ends were 5 bases for V and 1 base for J; bases not matched to a gene: 9. CDR1 is SGHAT and CDR2 is FQNNGV in the germline V gene. This CDR3 has 16 residues. CDR3 residues: CASSAIDRVGTDTQYF. The CDR3 coding sequence is TGTGCCAGCAGCGCCATCGACAGGGTTGGCACAGATACGCAGTATTTT.

This clonotype was picked up a small number of times. The chain couples TRBV11-2 to TRBJ2-7; 13 nucleotides line up with TRBD2. The V segment lost 4 bases and the J segment 7 bases; nucleotides outside the gene matches: 13. Looked up from germline, CDR1 is SGHAT and CDR2 is FQNNGV. The CDR3 extends over 17 amino acids. This chain's CDR3 is CASSSGLAGVGLGEQYF. CDR3 coding DNA: TGTGCCAGCAGCTCCGGACTAGCGGGAGTGGGTCTCGGGGAGCAGTACTTC.

In regard to this clonotype: This may be a read error: a much more frequent sequence differs by one nucleotide. This sequence joins TRBV5-1 and TRBJ2-7, with D tentatively TRBD2 (5 bases). The CDR3 contains 14 residues. Germline V gene data show CDR1 as SGHRS and CDR2 as YFSETQ. The CDR3 here is CASILGGPSYEQYF. The CDR3 nucleotides read TGCGCCAGCATCTTGGGCGGGCCATCCTACGAGCAGTACTTC. Combining the CDR3 with reference TRBV5-1 and TRBJ2-7 gives the whole variable domain KAGVTQTPRYLIKTRGQQVTLSCSPISGHRSVSWYQQTPGQGLQFLFEYFSETQRNKGNFPGRFSGRQFSNSRSEMNVSTLELGDSALYLCASILGGPSYEQYFGPGTRLTVT.

Comments on this clonotype: Here the CDR3 omits its conserved ending phenylalanine or tryptophan, so a read error is the likely source. V is TRBV2 and J is TRBJ2-1; possibly TRBD1 or TRBD2 for D (6 bases each). Germline V gene sequence: CDR1 SNHLY, CDR2 FYNNEI. This CDR3 is 14 amino acids long. V gave up 4 bases and J gave up 5 bases, with 12 bases separating them. The CDR3, as DNA: TGTGCCAGCAGTGTAGGGGGGAGCCACAATGAGCAGTTCGTC. Its translation is CASSVGGSHNEQFV.

The genes are TRBV14 and TRBJ2-3; D remains ambiguous. CDR1 and CDR2 (germline): SGHDN, FVKESK. This CDR3 has 14 residues. V lost 4 bases to trimming and J lost 0 bases, with 8 bases between them. CDR3 region: CASSPPASTDTQYF. For the CDR3, the DNA is TGTGCCAGCAGCCCCCCCGCTAGCACAGATACGCAGTATTTT.

This rearrangement joins TRBV6-2 or TRBV6-3 to TRBJ2-2, with 11 bases fitting TRBD2. V trimming: 0 bases; J trimming: 4 bases; junction bases outside the gene matches: 4. This CDR3 has 17 residues. Germline V gene lookup returns CDR1 MNHEY and CDR2 SVGEGT. CDR3 amino acids: CASSYSGLAVVTGELFF. CDR3 in DNA: TGTGCCAGCAGTTACTCGGGACTAGCGGTTGTCACCGGGGAGCTGTTTTTT.

This clonotype occurred many times. The rearrangement links TRBV29-1 to TRBJ2-7; 7 nucleotides agree with TRBD1. The CDR3 has 13 amino acids. Germline CDR1 is SQVTM and CDR2 is ANQGSEA. The J segment lost 3 bases and the V segment lost 0 bases, leaving 2 bases of the junction unmatched. The CDR3, as DNA: TGCAGCGTTGAAGAGACAGGGAACTACGAGCAGTACTTC. It specifies CSVEETGNYEQYF.

Points on this clonotype: A clone one base away is much larger, so this may be a read error. V and J are TRBV9 and TRBJ1-4; the D gene is possibly TRBD1 (6 bases). Per the germline V gene, CDR1 is SGDLS and CDR2 is YYNGEE. CDR3 length equals 16 residues. The CDR3 region has the DNA TGTGCCAGCAGCCTAAACCGGGGGCCGCCTTGGGAAAACCTGTTTTTT. Its protein product is CASSLNRGPPWENLFF.

The rearrangement links TRBV4-3 to TRBJ2-5, with 13 bases identical to TRBD2. Trimming took 3 bases from V and 5 from J; bases not matched to a gene: 15. The CDR3 has 19 amino acids. CDR1 is LGHNA and CDR2 is YSLEER in the germline V gene. CDR3 bases: TGCGCCAGCAGCCAGGATACCCGACTAGCGGGGGGCCTCGGGGAGACCCAGTACTTC. It specifies CASSQDTRLAGGLGETQYF.

Regarding this clonotype: This may arise from a read error, as a much more abundant clone is one base away. The V call is TRBV9, the J call TRBJ2-1, with 8 bases matching TRBD1. Germline V gene sequence: CDR1 SGDLS, CDR2 YYNGEE. The CDR3 is made up of 16 amino acids. The chain's CDR3 is CASSGPTGDRYIEQFF. The CDR3 DNA is TGTGCCAGCAGCGGCCCGACAGGGGATCGTTACATTGAGCAGTTCTTC.

This clonotype has a handful of counts. This chain links TRBV7-8 with TRBJ2-7; possibly TRBD1 or TRBD2 for D (5 bases each). This CDR3 spans 12 amino acids. The V and J ends lost 5 bases and 7 bases respectively, with 12 bases between them. Germline V CDR1 and CDR2: SGHVS, FQNEAQ. The CDR3 DNA is TGTGCCAGCAGCCACGGGACGGGTGAGCAGTACTTC. Translating gives CASSHGTGEQYF.

This clonotype was observed many times. This sequence joins TRBV5-1 and TRBJ2-7, with D perhaps matching TRBD2 (5 bases). Germline assignment: CDR1 SGHRS and CDR2 YFSETQ. CDR3 size: 16 residues. V was clipped by 4 bases and J by 2 bases, with 19 bases between them. The CDR3 here is CASSVGTEALTYEQYF. CDR3 DNA: TGCGCCAGCAGCGTTGGAACGGAGGCCTTAACCTACGAGCAGTACTTC. The full variable domain, rest sourced from reference TRBV5-1 and TRBJ2-7, is KAGVTQTPRYLIKTRGQQVTLSCSPISGHRSVSWYQQTPGQGLQFLFEYFSETQRNKGNFPGRFSGRQFSNSRSEMNVSTLELGDSALYLCASSVGTEALTYEQYFGPGTRLTVT.